A selection of T cell receptor beta chains follows, all from one sample in a study of blood T cell repertoires in COVID-19. The protocol was immunoSEQ multiplex PCR, while the TCRdb copy is restricted to in-frame clones and leaves out a portion. This sample has under 150,000 clones, with 85% to 90% found just once. The sequencing sample was made of peripheral blood. These receptors were collected from an older woman with COVID-19, enrolled during active disease. The CDR3 runs from the conserved cysteine through the conserved F or W. Each record gives: V gene, D gene, clone size, J gene, CDR3 DNA, CDR3 protein. D genes are given only for firm matches. The size entry is marked missing in some rows and otherwise reads once, few, many or a size class.

TRBV10-3	-	-	TRBJ2-7	TGTGCCATCAGTGAGGGGGGGTACGAGCAGTACTTC	CAISEGGYEQYF
TRBV3-1/TRBV3-2	-	-	TRBJ1-3	TGTGCCAGCAGCCCCCGGGACAAAGGAAACACCATATATTTT	CASSPRDKGNTIYF
TRBV7-7	-	-	TRBJ2-5	TGTGCTAGCAGCTTAGACACAGCAGAGACCCAGTACTTC	CASSLDTAETQYF
TRBV19	TRBD1	-	TRBJ2-7	TGTGCCAGTTCTACAGGGGCGAACTCCTACGAGCAGTACTTC	CASSTGANSYEQYF
TRBV5-1	-	-	TRBJ1-1	TGCGCCAGCAGCTTGGGACAGCCCGTGGGGAACACTGAAGCTTTCTTT	CASSLGQPVGNTEAFF
TRBV27	-	-	TRBJ2-5	TGTGCCAGCAGTTTAACCTGGGCAGGGGAAGAGACCCAGTACTTC	CASSLTWAGEETQYF
TRBV9	TRBD1	-	TRBJ1-4	TGTGCCAGCAGCAGGGGGCTTAATAATGAAAAACTGTTTTTT	CASSRGLNNEKLFF
TRBV14	-	-	TRBJ2-5	TGTGCCAGCAGCCGATCGGGAGAAGAGACCCAGTACTTC	CASSRSGEETQYF
TRBV24-1	TRBD2	-	TRBJ2-3	TGTGCCACCAGTGATAGACTAGCGAGCACAGATACGCAGTATTTT	CATSDRLASTDTQYF
TRBV4-1	-	-	TRBJ1-4	TGCGCCAGCAGCCCCCTGGGGCAGACTAATGAAAAACTGTTTTTT	CASSPLGQTNEKLFF
TRBV30	-	-	TRBJ1-6	TGTGCCTTTCTGGCGGGGGGGGATTCACCCCTCCACTTT	CAFLAGGDSPLHF
TRBV4-1	-	-	TRBJ1-1	TGCGCCAGCAGCCCCTGGGGCAGGTATTTAGGAAACACTGAAGCTTTCTTT	CASSPWGRYLGNTEAFF
TRBV5-1	TRBD1	-	TRBJ1-2	TGCGCCAGCAGCTTTACAGGGGGCAATGGCTACACCTTC	CASSFTGGNGYTF
TRBV28	-	-	TRBJ2-5	TGTGCCAGCAGTTTCATGGCGGACACCGACGAGACCCAGTACTTC	CASSFMADTDETQYF
TRBV7-2	TRBD2	-	TRBJ2-3	TGTGCCAGCAGCACGAGACTAGCGGGGGGGGCCGATACGCAGTATTTT	CASSTRLAGGADTQYF
TRBV19	-	-	TRBJ1-4	TGTGCCAGTAGTATAATCGGCAGGTCTAATGAAAAACTGTTTTTT	CASSIIGRSNEKLFF
TRBV9	-	-	TRBJ2-7	TGTGCCAGCAGCGCAACTACAATCGAACTCGAGCAGTACTTC	CASSATTIELEQYF
TRBV6-5	-	-	TRBJ2-7	TGTGCCAGCAGTTACGGAAACAGGGGAGGCTACGAGCAGTACTTC	CASSYGNRGGYEQYF
TRBV19	-	few	TRBJ1-2	TGTGCCAGTAGTATGGACAGAGAAACTGCCTACACCTTC	CASSMDRETAYTF
TRBV27	-	-	TRBJ2-1	TGTGCCAGCAGTTTATCCCCAGACAATGAGCAGTTCTTC	CASSLSPDNEQFF
TRBV10-1	-	-	TRBJ1-2	TGCGCCAGCAGTGTTGACAGAGACTATGGCTACACCTTC	CASSVDRDYGYTF
TRBV19	-	-	TRBJ1-3	TGTGCCAGTAGTCTCCCCCGGGATCCTTCTGGAAACACCATATATTTT	CASSLPRDPSGNTIYF
TRBV4-3	TRBD1	-	TRBJ1-1	TGCGCCAGCAGCCAGAGGACAGGGACAGGTGGCACTGAAGCTTTCTTT	CASSQRTGTGGTEAFF
TRBV12-3/TRBV12-4	-	once	TRBJ1-1	TGTGCCAGCAGTTTAATCATGAACACTGAAGCTTTCTTT	CASSLIMNTEAFF
TRBV5-4	TRBD2	-	TRBJ2-1	TGTGCCAGCAGATCGGGACTAGCGGGGGCGGCCTACAATGAGCAGTTCTTC	CASRSGLAGAAYNEQFF
TRBV9	-	-	TRBJ2-5	TGTGCCAGCAGCGCCGTGGCGGCCGGGACCCAGTACTTC	CASSAVAAGTQYF
TRBV18	TRBD1	-	TRBJ1-2	TGTGCCAGCTCAGCTACAGGGGATTCTAACTATGGCTACACCTTC	CASSATGDSNYGYTF
TRBV7-7	-	-	TRBJ2-2	TGTGCCAGCAGCTTATCATGGACTACCACCGGGGAGCTGTTTTTT	CASSLSWTTTGELFF
TRBV11-3	TRBD1	medium-sized	TRBJ2-7	TGTGCCAGCAGCCGGGGACAGGGGGCCAGGGAGCAGTACTTC	CASSRGQGAREQYF
TRBV19	-	-	TRBJ1-5	TGTGCCAGTAGGCCGCCCCCAGGATTGGCGTCTCAGCCCCAGCATTTT	CASRPPPGLASQPQHF
TRBV6-1	-	-	TRBJ1-1	TGTGCCAGCAGAGAAAAGAACAGAGACACTGAAGCTTTCTTT	CASREKNRDTEAFF
TRBV18	-	-	TRBJ1-5	TGTGCCAGCTCACCAGAGGAGTTTGATCAGCCCCAGCATTTT	CASSPEEFDQPQHF
TRBV11-1	-	-	TRBJ2-7	TGTGCCAGCAGCTTAGATGGGCCGGAGCAGTACTTC	CASSLDGPEQYF
TRBV3-1/TRBV3-2	-	-	TRBJ1-1	TGTGCCAGCAGCCAAGGACCAGGGGATACTGAAGCTTTCTTT	CASSQGPGDTEAFF
TRBV4-1	-	-	TRBJ1-1	TGCGCCAGCAGCCAAGAAGGTCTGGGGGGTACTGAAGCTTTCTTT	CASSQEGLGGTEAFF
TRBV19	TRBD1	-	TRBJ1-1	TGTGCCAGTAGTAAACCGCGGACAGGGGGGGGAGCTTTCTTT	CASSKPRTGGGAFF
TRBV6-5	TRBD2	-	TRBJ2-1	TGTGCCAGCAGTCAGGGACTAGCGGGGGGTGAGCAGTTCTTC	CASSQGLAGGEQFF
TRBV5-1	-	-	TRBJ1-1	TGCGCCAGCAGCCCAGGGACATTCAACACTGAAGCTTTCTTT	CASSPGTFNTEAFF
TRBV5-3	-	few	TRBJ2-7	TGTGCCAGAAGCTTGTACAGATTATTTGCCTACGAGCAGTACTTC	CARSLYRLFAYEQYF
TRBV29-1	-	-	TRBJ1-1	TGCAGCGTGGGCCCGAACAGGGACACTGAAGCTTTCTTT	CSVGPNRDTEAFF
TRBV9	TRBD1	-	TRBJ1-5	TGTGCCAGCCGGGACAGAGGCAATCAGCCCCAGCATTTT	CASRDRGNQPQHF
TRBV29-1	TRBD1	-	TRBJ1-3	TGCAGCGTTGATTCAGGGGGCTCTGGAAACACCATATATTTT	CSVDSGGSGNTIYF
TRBV7-2	TRBD2	-	TRBJ2-3	TGTGCCAGCAGCCCAGGGACTAGCACTCGGTTTGGTACGCAGTATTTT	CASSPGTSTRFGTQYF
TRBV6-2/TRBV6-3	-	-	TRBJ1-1	TGTGCCAGCAGTTACTTGCAACAGGCCGTGGCTTTCTTT	CASSYLQQAVAFF
TRBV21-1	-	-	TRBJ1-3	TGTGCCAGCTCCAGGGGTTCTGAAAACACCATATATTTT	CASSRGSENTIYF
TRBV18	TRBD2	-	TRBJ2-3	TGTGCCAGCTCACCAGGAGTTACTAGCGGGAGCACAGATACGCAGTATTTT	CASSPGVTSGSTDTQYF
TRBV5-6	-	-	TRBJ1-4	TGTGCCAGCAGCTTGTGGGCCAGCTTTAATGAAAAACTGTTTTTT	CASSLWASFNEKLFF
TRBV6-5	-	-	TRBJ1-1	TGTGCCAGCAGTTACCTCTCGAACACTGAAGCTTTCTTT	CASSYLSNTEAFF
TRBV2	TRBD2	-	TRBJ2-3	TGTGCCAGCAGTGAAGCTAGCGGGGGGGACACAGATACGCAGTATTTT	CASSEASGGDTDTQYF
TRBV5-1	-	many	TRBJ1-1	TGCGCCAGCAGCTCGCAGGTCGACACTGAAGCTTTCTTT	CASSSQVDTEAFF
TRBV6-6	TRBD1	-	TRBJ2-1	TGTGCCAGTTCGGACAGGGTAAATGAGCAGTTCTTC	CASSDRVNEQFF
TRBV2	TRBD1	-	TRBJ1-1	TGTGCCAGCACCCTAGGACAGGCCAAAGCTTTCTTT	CASTLGQAKAFF
TRBV5-1	TRBD2	-	TRBJ2-3	TGCGCCAGCAGCTTGGCTGGGACTAGCGACGGGGCAGATACGCAGTATTTT	CASSLAGTSDGADTQYF
TRBV11-2	TRBD1	once	TRBJ2-7	TGTGCCAGCAGCCTCCTGACAGGGGGCCTCTACGAGCAGTACTTC	CASSLLTGGLYEQYF
TRBV10-3	TRBD1	-	TRBJ1-5	TGTGCCATCAGTGAGACCGGGACAGGGAATCAGCCCCAGCATTTT	CAISETGTGNQPQHF